Listed below are T cell receptor beta chains from one sample, sequenced in a study of Graves' ophthalmopathy and Graves' hyperthyroidism. TCRdb used MiXCR to reprocess the multiplex PCR reads, holding one entry per CDR3 protein. The sample lists hundreds of thousands of distinct CDR3 sequences; about two fifths were seen once. Input material: peripheral blood. The receptor set was obtained from an adult man with Graves' ophthalmopathy. CDR3s include the opening cysteine and the closing phenylalanine or tryptophan. D genes are given only for firm matches. Clone size, where shown, is once, few, many, or a class for clones that have expanded.

NA	TRBV5-8	NA	TRBJ1-3	TGTGCCAGCAGCGGCTACAGACAGGCTGGAAACACCATATATTTT	CASSGYRQAGNTIYF
NA	TRBV5-1	TRBD2	TRBJ2-7	TGCGCCAGCAGCTTGGTTGGTAGCGGGGCCTCCTACGAGCAGTACTTC	CASSLVGSGASYEQYF
many	TRBV29-1	NA	TRBJ1-3	TGCAGCATTGTTTTCTGGTCCGGAAACACCATATATTTT	CSIVFWSGNTIYF
NA	TRBV9	TRBD1	TRBJ2-5	TGTGCCAGCAGCTTAGGGCCCGGGACAGTTCGCCAAGAGACCCAGTACTTC	CASSLGPGTVRQETQYF
many	TRBV7-6	NA	TRBJ2-7	TGTGCCAGCAGCTTAGGGGGGGACGTGTGGGAGCAGTACTTC	CASSLGGDVWEQYF
many	TRBV24-1	TRBD2	TRBJ2-5	TGTGCCACCAGTGACAGGACTAGCGGGAGGTGGGAGACCCAGTACTTC	CATSDRTSGRWETQYF
NA	TRBV12-3/TRBV12-4	NA	TRBJ2-7	TGTGCCAGCAGTTTAGGTCACCTTGGGGCCTACGAGCAGTACTTC	CASSLGHLGAYEQYF
few	TRBV11-2	NA	TRBJ2-2	TGTGCCAGCAGTTTACTGATCAAGAGGGACACCGGGGAGCTGTTTTTT	CASSLLIKRDTGELFF
few	TRBV6-4	NA	TRBJ1-2	TGTGCCAGCAGTACTTCCGCACTGATAAACTATGGCTACACCTTC	CASSTSALINYGYTF
NA	TRBV25-1	NA	TRBJ1-1	TGTGCCAGCAGCCCCCGGCAGGGTGGTGAAGCTTTCTTT	CASSPRQGGEAFF